The 24 T cell receptor beta chains presented below share a single source sample, sequenced in a study of cytomegalovirus exposure and HLA in healthy donors. Vbeta (60) and Jbeta (13) primers were used in the PCR. Clones were sequenced by immunoSEQ multiplex PCR, and TCRdb holds only the in-frame ones, with some missing. This repertoire shows 130,000 or so clones, 6.5% to 9.5% found once; its top ten account for 5% to 6%. Sequencing used PBMCs. The receptors come from a man aged 35-49 years in good health and CMV-seronegative.

This clone has a handful of counts. This rearrangement joins TRBV5-1 to TRBJ2-1; D may be TRBD1 (6 bases). This CDR3 contains 14 residues. Between the trimmed V and J ends, which lost 2 bases and 4 bases, there was a span of 10 bases. The germline V gene encodes CDR1 SGHRS and CDR2 YFSETQ. CDR3 coding DNA: TGCGCCAGCAGCTTCAGACAGGCATACAATGAGCAGTTCTTC. Translated, it gives CASSFRQAYNEQFF.

This clone was seen a few times. The chain combines TRBV27 with TRBJ1-2; D is possibly TRBD1 (5 bases). Germline CDR1 reads MNHEY; CDR2 reads SMNVEV (reference sequence). Trimming cost V 4 bases and J 6 bases, with 18 bases left between them. CDR3 length: 15 residues. CDR3 nucleotides: TGTGCCAGCAGTTCCGGGCCTTCAATAGGGGATGGCTACACCTTC. Its translation is CASSSGPSIGDGYTF.

Only a few counts were recorded for this clone. The chain has TRBV19 and TRBJ2-7; 7 bases line up with TRBD1. The V segment lost 8 bases and the J segment 1 base; nucleotides outside the gene matches: 8. The length of the CDR3 is 14 residues. Germline CDR1 LNHDA, CDR2 SQIVND (reference sequence). The CDR3 nucleotides read TGTGCCAGTTCCAGGGACAGTCCATCCTACGAGCAGTACTTC. This encodes CASSRDSPSYEQYF. Full variable domain (rest looked up from reference TRBV19 and TRBJ2-7): DGGITQSPKYLFRKEGQNVTLSCEQNLNHDAMYWYRQDPGQGLRLIYYSQIVNDFQKGDIAEGYSVSREKKESFPLTVTSAQKNPTAFYLCASSRDSPSYEQYFGPGTRLTVT.

This clone occurred a few times. The rearrangement links TRBV4-1 to TRBJ2-1, with D possibly being TRBD2 (6 bases). The germline gives CDR1 MGHRA, CDR2 YSYEKL. The CDR3 extends over 13 amino acids. V was trimmed by 5 bases and J by 10 bases, leaving 15 bases between them. The CDR3 spells CASSLGLPGEQFF. The CDR3 DNA is TGCGCCAGCAGCTTGGGACTCCCGGGGGAGCAGTTCTTC.

The genes are TRBV4-1 and TRBJ2-3; 7 bases fit TRBD2. Germline V gives CDR1 MGHRA, CDR2 YSYEKL. The J segment lost 5 bases and the V segment lost 4 bases, leaving 6 bases of the junction unmatched. This CDR3 has 14 amino acids. In DNA, the CDR3 is TGCGCCAGCAGCCCTCCGGGGGGTCAAGATACGCAGTATTTT. It yields the protein CASSPPGGQDTQYF.

This clone was seen a few times. The V gene is TRBV4-2, the J gene TRBJ2-1, with D possibly TRBD2 on 5 matching bases. Germline CDR1 is LGHNA and CDR2 is YNFKEQ. The CDR3 covers 13 residues. The ends were cut back, 6 bases at V and 6 bases at J, with 12 bases in the middle. CDR3 amino acids: CASSSGSGNEQFF. CDR3 in DNA: TGTGCCAGCAGTTCGGGGTCGGGCAATGAGCAGTTCTTC.

This clone was detected a few times. The chain carries TRBV7-6 and TRBJ2-7, with a weak D call TRBD1 (5 bases). Germline assignment: CDR1 SGHVS and CDR2 FNYEAQ. There are 14 residues in the CDR3. Between the trimmed V and J ends, which lost 5 bases and 1 base, there was a span of 12 bases. The CDR3 bases are TGTGCCAGCAGCGACCCAGGGTCTTCCTACGAGCAGTACTTC. It is translated as CASSDPGSSYEQYF.

The CDR3, as DNA: TGTGCCAGCAGCCTAGGAAGACCCTATGGCTACACCTTC. The encoded protein is CASSLGRPYGYTF. The chain joins TRBV6-5 to TRBJ1-2; unclear D gene. There are 13 residues in the CDR3. Trimming took 6 bases from V and 4 from J, leaving 12 bases between them. The germline gives CDR1 MNHEY, CDR2 SVGAGI.

The V call is TRBV27, the J call TRBJ2-7; 10 nucleotides match TRBD1. Unmatched junction bases numbered 8, after V lost 6 bases and J lost 3 bases. The CDR3 length is 15 residues. Germline CDR1 reads MNHEY; CDR2 reads SMNVEV (reference sequence). The CDR3 coding sequence is TGTGCCAGCAGCGGGACAGGGGTGGGTATCTACGAGCAGTACTTC. Translated, it gives CASSGTGVGIYEQYF.

The gene calls are TRBV11-3 and TRBJ1-1, with D unclear. Looked up from germline, CDR1 is SGHNT and CDR2 is YENEEA. The ends were cut back, 2 bases at V and 3 bases at J, with 7 bases in the middle. The CDR3 covers 13 residues. The CDR3 loop reads CASSLLSHTEAFF. CDR3 DNA: TGTGCCAGCAGCTTACTCTCCCACACTGAAGCTTTCTTT.

This chain connects TRBV7-7 to TRBJ2-2; weak D call: TRBD1 (5 bases). Trimming cost V 6 bases and J 7 bases, with 12 bases left between them. CDR3 size: 13 residues. The germline V gene has CDR1 SSHAT and CDR2 FNYEAQ (reference sequence). The CDR3 DNA sequence: TGTGCCAGCAGACAATCCCAGGGCGGGGAGCTGTTTTTT. Translation: CASRQSQGGELFF.

This clone was seen more than once but under ten times. As DNA, the CDR3 is TGTGCCAGCAGTCGGACTAGCGGGGACAATGAGCAGTTCTTC. Residues: CASSRTSGDNEQFF. V gene TRBV6-5 combines with J gene TRBJ2-1, with 12 bases identical to TRBD2. This CDR3 has 14 amino acids. V lost 5 bases to trimming and J lost 5 bases; unmatched junction nucleotides: 1. Looked up from germline, CDR1 is MNHEY and CDR2 is SVGAGI.

The chain carries TRBV6-6 and TRBJ2-4, with D possibly matching TRBD1 (7 bases). CDR3 length equals 15 residues. The V gene lost 6 bases and the J gene lost 9 bases, with 21 bases spanning the gap. Germline V lookup: CDR1 MNHNY, CDR2 SVGAGI (reference sequence). The CDR3 is CASRPYRGVGGIQYF. DNA for the CDR3: TGTGCCAGCAGACCTTACAGGGGCGTCGGGGGCATTCAGTACTTC.

This rearrangement joins TRBV4-3 to TRBJ1-1, with 7 bases fitting TRBD1. The trim removed 3 bases at V and 3 bases at J, leaving 13 bases unmatched. From germline, CDR1 is LGHNA and CDR2 YSLEER. The CDR3 extends over 17 amino acids. In DNA form, the CDR3 reads TGCGCCAGCAGCCAGCCGGGACAGCCACCGGGGGACACTGAAGCTTTCTTT. Its protein product is CASSQPGQPPGDTEAFF.

The chain recombines TRBV4-1 with TRBJ1-5; D perhaps matches TRBD1 (5 bases). Germline V lookup: CDR1 MGHRA, CDR2 YSYEKL. The germline V and J ends were trimmed by 0 bases and 5 bases, with 8 bases remaining between them. The CDR3 is 14 amino acids. This CDR3 is CASSQEGGDQPQHF. The CDR3 DNA reads as TGCGCCAGCAGCCAAGAGGGGGGGGATCAGCCCCAGCATTTT.

The chain employs TRBV2 and TRBJ2-3; TRBD1 matches at 11 bases. The CDR3 covers 15 residues. V trimming: 10 bases; J trimming: 3 bases; junction bases outside the gene matches: 9. Germline V gene lookup returns CDR1 SNHLY and CDR2 FYNNEI. The CDR3 nucleotides read TGTGCCACCCAGAGGGACAGGGGGTCGACAGATACGCAGTATTTT. This sequence encodes CATQRDRGSTDTQYF.

This chain uses TRBV11-2 with TRBJ1-6; 7 positions agree with TRBD1. CDR3 size: 15 residues. J lost 4 bases, V lost 5 bases, and 5 bases had no gene match. In germline, CDR1 is SGHAT, CDR2 FQNNGV. In DNA, the CDR3 is TGTGCCAGCAGCGACCGACAGGGATATAATTCACCCCTCCACTTT. Protein sequence: CASSDRQGYNSPLHF.

This clone showed up just a few times. The chain uses TRBV6-5 and TRBJ1-6, with TRBD1 matching 10 bases. The germline gives CDR1 MNHEY, CDR2 SVGAGI. This CDR3 contains 16 residues. With 4 bases clipped from V and 6 bases from J, the junction kept 6 bases outside the gene matches. The CDR3 DNA reads TGTGCCAGCAGTTGGACAGGGGGATTTTTTAATTCACCCCTCCACTTT. Translating it yields CASSWTGGFFNSPLHF.

The chain recombines TRBV7-2 with TRBJ1-6; D uncertain. Trimming removed 5 bases from V and 9 bases from J, with 11 bases in between. This CDR3 has 13 residues. Germline V gives CDR1 SGHTA, CDR2 FQGNSA. In DNA form, the CDR3 reads TGTGCCAGCAGCGACCAGCCAGGTTCACCCCTCCACTTT. It translates to CASSDQPGSPLHF.

Written as DNA, the CDR3 is TGTGCCAGCATCTCGCCCAGCTCCTACGAGCAGTACTTC. The encoded protein is CASISPSSYEQYF. V gene TRBV7-2 combines with J gene TRBJ2-7; no reliable D call. V gave up 7 bases and J gave up 0 bases, with 10 bases separating them. Germline CDR1 SGHTA, CDR2 FQGNSA. The CDR3 runs 13 residues.

This clone appeared a few times. The chain has TRBV19 and TRBJ2-1; TRBD2 is a possible D gene (5 bases). The CDR3 consists of 14 residues. With 7 bases removed from V and 3 bases from J, the gap between germline ends came to 13 bases. Per germline, CDR1 LNHDA and CDR2 SQIVND (reference sequence). The CDR3 is CASMMEAGYNEQFF. The CDR3 DNA is TGTGCCAGTATGATGGAGGCAGGCTACAATGAGCAGTTCTTC.

This clone appeared a few times. The genes are TRBV5-6 and TRBJ1-3; 7 bases agree with TRBD1. This CDR3 spans 14 amino acids. With 4 bases clipped from V and 2 bases from J, the junction kept 3 bases outside the gene matches. Looked up from germline, CDR1 is SGHDT and CDR2 is YYEEEE. CDR3 in DNA: TGTGCCAGCAGCCCGACAGGGACTGGAAACACCATATATTTT. Translating gives CASSPTGTGNTIYF. The full variable domain, with the rest looked up from reference TRBV5-6 and TRBJ1-3, is DAGVTQSPTHLIKTRGQQVTLRCSPKSGHDTVSWYQQALGQGPQFIFQYYEEEERQRGNFPDRFSGHQFPNYSSELNVNALLLGDSALYLCASSPTGTGNTIYFGEGSWLTVV.

The J gene is TRBJ1-2, the V gene TRBV9; 8 bases match TRBD1. There are 11 residues in the CDR3. V lost 8 bases, J lost 12 bases, and 9 bases stayed unmatched. The germline V gene has CDR1 SGDLS and CDR2 YYNGEE. CDR3 nucleotide sequence: TGTGCCAGAAGTACAGGGGGGAAAAACACCTTC. Translating gives CARSTGGKNTF.

A few counts support this clone. This chain links TRBV6-5 with TRBJ1-5; D might be TRBD1 (5 bases). Looked up from germline, CDR1 is MNHEY and CDR2 is SVGAGI. V lost 8 bases, J lost 9 bases, and 20 bases lay in between. The CDR3 covers 14 residues. The CDR3 coding sequence is TGTGCCAGCTCGACAGCATACTCTCGCTGGCCCCAGCATTTT. This gives the protein CASSTAYSRWPQHF.